The sequence of this T cell receptor beta chain was determined in a study of T cells in Graves' hyperthyroidism and ophthalmopathy. Turning to the study itself: Peripheral blood was secured at the point of initial diagnosis, before any treatment.

Newly diagnosed hyperthyroidism patients aged 18 to 65 years had disease lasting under 2 months. Source material for PBMCs was around 10 ml fresh peripheral blood. Concerning this clonotype: Its specificity is not known. It may be a read error: a sequence one base away is much more abundant.

Researchers amplified the TCR beta CDR3 regions from RNA transcripts. HTBI primers were used for first-round RT-PCR of the TCR CDR3. MiXCR, run by TCRdb on the multiplex PCR reads, gives a single entry per CDR3 protein. This table holds more than 550,000 distinct CDR3 sequences, around 19% found once. V was pared by 6 bases and J by 13 bases, with 15 bases of the junction left unmatched. This CDR3 contains 15 residues. Points from the study as a whole: A model built on 13 V-J features separated ophthalmopathy from stable hyperthyroidism.

The sequence was obtained from a woman in her fifties or sixties with Graves' hyperthyroidism that later progressed to Graves' ophthalmopathy. V is TRBV12-3 or TRBV12-4 and J is TRBJ1-4; 9 positions match TRBD1. Sample: blood. The CDR3 here is CASRLNTGQGSRLFF. The CDR3 DNA sequence: TGTGCCAGCAGATTAAACACGGGACAGGGTTCAAGACTGTTTTTT.